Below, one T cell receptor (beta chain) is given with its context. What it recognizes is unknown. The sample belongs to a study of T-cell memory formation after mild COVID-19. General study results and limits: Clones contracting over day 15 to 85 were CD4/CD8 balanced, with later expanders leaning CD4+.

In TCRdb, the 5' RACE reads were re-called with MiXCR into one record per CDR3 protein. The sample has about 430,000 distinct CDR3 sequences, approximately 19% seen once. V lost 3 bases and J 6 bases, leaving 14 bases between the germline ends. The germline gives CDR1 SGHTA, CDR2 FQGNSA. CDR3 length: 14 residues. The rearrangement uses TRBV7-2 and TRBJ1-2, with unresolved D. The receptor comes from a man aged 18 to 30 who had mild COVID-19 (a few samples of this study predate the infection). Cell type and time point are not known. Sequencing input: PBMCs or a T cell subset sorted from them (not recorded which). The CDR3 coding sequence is TGTGCCAGCAGCTTTATAGGCGGCAGTCATGGCTACACCTTC. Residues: CASSFIGGSHGYTF.